Listed below are T cell receptor beta chains from one sample, sequenced in a study of CXCR3-negative and CXCR3-positive naive CD8 T cells. TCRdb re-called the 5' RACE reads and gives one entry per CDR3 protein, without DNA. This sample's clone table lists about 140,000 distinct CDR3 sequences. The sequencing input was naive CXCR3+ CD8+ T cells from blood. The receptor source for this set is a human donor in good health. Some clones in this sample may be carry-over from other donors' samples. CDR3s include the opening cysteine and the closing phenylalanine or tryptophan.

TRBV4-1,TRBJ1-1,CASSQDAGAEAFF
TRBV4-3,TRBJ1-4,CASSQGHSPTNEKLFF
TRBV6-6,TRBJ1-5,CASSSPNQPQHF
TRBV28,TRBJ2-3,CASSLSDLLAGGADTQYF
TRBV28,TRBJ2-5,CASKATHQETQYF
TRBV7-6,TRBJ2-1,CASSRQSYNEQFF
TRBV7-9,TRBJ2-7,CASSFSGGGYEQYF
TRBV12-3/TRBV12-4,TRBJ2-1,CASSWLAGSNEQFF
TRBV27,TRBJ2-7,CASSLMGGSIYEQYF
TRBV9,TRBJ2-1,CASSPGGPLYNEQFF
TRBV29-1,TRBJ2-2,CSGTVANTGELVF
TRBV19,TRBJ1-6,CASSAREYNSPLHF
TRBV6-5,TRBJ2-3,CASSYRSNTDTQYF
TRBV9,TRBJ1-2,CASGEGGYGYTF
TRBV29-1,TRBJ2-7,CSVEAQTGTYEQYF